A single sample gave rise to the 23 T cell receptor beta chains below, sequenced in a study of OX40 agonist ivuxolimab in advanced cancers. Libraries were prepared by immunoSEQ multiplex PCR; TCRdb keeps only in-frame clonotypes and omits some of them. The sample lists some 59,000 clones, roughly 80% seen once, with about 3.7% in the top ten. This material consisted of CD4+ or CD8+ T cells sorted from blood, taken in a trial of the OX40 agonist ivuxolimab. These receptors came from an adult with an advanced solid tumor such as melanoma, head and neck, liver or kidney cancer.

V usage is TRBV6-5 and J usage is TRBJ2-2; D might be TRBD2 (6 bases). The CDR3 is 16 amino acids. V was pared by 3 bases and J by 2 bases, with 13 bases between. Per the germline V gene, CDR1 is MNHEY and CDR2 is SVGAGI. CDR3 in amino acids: CASSYTGSGNTGELFF. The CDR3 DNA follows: TGTGCCAGCAGTTATACCGGGAGTGGAAACACCGGGGAGCTGTTTTTT.

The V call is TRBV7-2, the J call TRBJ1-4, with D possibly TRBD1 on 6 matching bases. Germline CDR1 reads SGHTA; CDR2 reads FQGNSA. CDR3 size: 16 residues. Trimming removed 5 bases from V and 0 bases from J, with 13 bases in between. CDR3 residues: CASSPGQTATNEKLFF. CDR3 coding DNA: TGTGCCAGCAGCCCTGGACAGACTGCAACTAATGAAAAACTGTTTTTT. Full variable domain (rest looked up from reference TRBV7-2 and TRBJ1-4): GAGVSQSPSNKVTEKGKDVELRCDPISGHTALYWYRQSLGQGLEFLIYFQGNSAPDKSGLPSDRFSAERTGGSVSTLTIQRTQQEDSAVYLCASSPGQTATNEKLFFGSGTQLSVL.

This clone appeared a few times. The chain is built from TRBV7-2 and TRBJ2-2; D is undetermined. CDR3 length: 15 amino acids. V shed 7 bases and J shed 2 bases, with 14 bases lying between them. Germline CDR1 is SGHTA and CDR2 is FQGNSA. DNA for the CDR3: TGTGCCAGCACCCCAGGCCAGCCTAACACCGGGGAGCTGTTTTTT. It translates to CASTPGQPNTGELFF.

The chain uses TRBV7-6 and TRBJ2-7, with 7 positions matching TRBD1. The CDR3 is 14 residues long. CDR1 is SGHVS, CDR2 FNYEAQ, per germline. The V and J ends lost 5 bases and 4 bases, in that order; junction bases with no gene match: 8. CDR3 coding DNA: TGTGCCAGCAGCCCACCGGGACAGATTTACGAGCAGTACTTC. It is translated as CASSPPGQIYEQYF.

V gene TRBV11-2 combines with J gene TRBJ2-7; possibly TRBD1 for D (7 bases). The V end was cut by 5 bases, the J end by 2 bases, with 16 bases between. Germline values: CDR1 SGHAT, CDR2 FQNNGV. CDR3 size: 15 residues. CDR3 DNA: TGTGCCAGCAGCCAGGGGGGTTTCGCCGCCTACGAGCAGTACTTC. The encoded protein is CASSQGGFAAYEQYF. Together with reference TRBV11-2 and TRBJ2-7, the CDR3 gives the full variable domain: EAGVAQSPRYKIIEKRQSVAFWCNPISGHATLYWYQQILGQGPKLLIQFQNNGVVDDSQLPKDRFSAERLKGVDSTLKIQPAKLEDSAVYLCASSQGGFAAYEQYFGPGTRLTVT.

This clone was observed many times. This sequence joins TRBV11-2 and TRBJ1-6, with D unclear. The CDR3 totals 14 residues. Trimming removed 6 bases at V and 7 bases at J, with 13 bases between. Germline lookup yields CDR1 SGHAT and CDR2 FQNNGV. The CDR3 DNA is TGTGCCAGCAGGAATGGGGTGGGAAATTCACCCCTCCACTTT. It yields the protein CASRNGVGNSPLHF.

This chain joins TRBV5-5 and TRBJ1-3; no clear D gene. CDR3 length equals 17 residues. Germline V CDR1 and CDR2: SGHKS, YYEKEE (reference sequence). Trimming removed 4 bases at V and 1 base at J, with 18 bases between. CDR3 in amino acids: CASSLVVAGLSGNTIYF. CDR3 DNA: TGTGCCAGCAGCCTGGTGGTCGCTGGTCTATCTGGAAACACCATATATTTT.

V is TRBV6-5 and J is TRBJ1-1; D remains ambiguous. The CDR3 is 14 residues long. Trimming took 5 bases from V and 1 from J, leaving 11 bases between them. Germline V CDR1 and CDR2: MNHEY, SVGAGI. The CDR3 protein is CASSERAPNTEAFF. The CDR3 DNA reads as TGTGCCAGCAGTGAAAGGGCTCCGAACACTGAAGCTTTCTTT.

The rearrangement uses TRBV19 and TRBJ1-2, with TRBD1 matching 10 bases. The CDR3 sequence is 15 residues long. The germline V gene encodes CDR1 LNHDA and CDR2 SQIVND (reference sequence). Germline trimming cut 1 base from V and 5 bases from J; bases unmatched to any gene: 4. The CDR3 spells CASSIGGQGRYGYTF. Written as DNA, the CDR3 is TGTGCCAGTAGTATAGGGGGACAGGGGAGATATGGCTACACCTTC.

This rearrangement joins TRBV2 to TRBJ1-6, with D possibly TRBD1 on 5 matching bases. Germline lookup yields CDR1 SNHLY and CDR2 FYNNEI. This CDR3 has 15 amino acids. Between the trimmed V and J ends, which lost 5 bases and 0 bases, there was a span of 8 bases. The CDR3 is CASSPGSSYNSPLHF. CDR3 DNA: TGTGCCAGCAGTCCAGGGAGCTCCTATAATTCACCCCTCCACTTT.

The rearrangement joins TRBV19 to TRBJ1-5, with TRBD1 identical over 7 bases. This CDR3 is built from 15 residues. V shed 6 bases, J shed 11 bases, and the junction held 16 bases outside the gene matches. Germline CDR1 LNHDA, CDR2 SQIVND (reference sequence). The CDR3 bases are TGTGCCAGTAGGGAAACAGGGGCCCCTCTCACGGCCCAGCATTTT. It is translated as CASRETGAPLTAQHF. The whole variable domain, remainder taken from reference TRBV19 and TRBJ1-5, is DGGITQSPKYLFRKEGQNVTLSCEQNLNHDAMYWYRQDPGQGLRLIYYSQIVNDFQKGDIAEGYSVSREKKESFPLTVTSAQKNPTAFYLCASRETGAPLTAQHFGDGTRLSIL.

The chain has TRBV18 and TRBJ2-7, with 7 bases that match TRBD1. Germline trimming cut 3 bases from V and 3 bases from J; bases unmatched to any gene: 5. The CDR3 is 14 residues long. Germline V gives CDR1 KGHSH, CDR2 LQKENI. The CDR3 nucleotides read TGTGCCAGCTCACCTGGACAGGCCTTCTACGAGCAGTACTTC. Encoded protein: CASSPGQAFYEQYF.

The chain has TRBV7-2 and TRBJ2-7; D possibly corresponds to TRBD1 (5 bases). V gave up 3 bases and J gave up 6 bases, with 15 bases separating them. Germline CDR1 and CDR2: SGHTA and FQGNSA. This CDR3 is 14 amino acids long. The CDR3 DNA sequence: TGTGCCAGCAGCTTTAGTACAGGAAGGAGCGAGCAGTACTTC. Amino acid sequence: CASSFSTGRSEQYF.

CDR3 amino acids: CASSTTDSGGYTF. The CDR3 bases are TGTGCCAGTAGTACCACGGACAGTGGCGGCTACACCTTC. V gene TRBV19 combines with J gene TRBJ1-2; weak D call: TRBD1 (6 bases). This CDR3 spans 13 amino acids. Trimming took 4 bases from V and 8 from J, leaving 14 bases between them. Germline V lookup: CDR1 LNHDA, CDR2 SQIVND (reference sequence). Looking up the rest from reference TRBV19 and TRBJ1-2 gives the full variable domain: DGGITQSPKYLFRKEGQNVTLSCEQNLNHDAMYWYRQDPGQGLRLIYYSQIVNDFQKGDIAEGYSVSREKKESFPLTVTSAQKNPTAFYLCASSTTDSGGYTFGSGTRLTVV.

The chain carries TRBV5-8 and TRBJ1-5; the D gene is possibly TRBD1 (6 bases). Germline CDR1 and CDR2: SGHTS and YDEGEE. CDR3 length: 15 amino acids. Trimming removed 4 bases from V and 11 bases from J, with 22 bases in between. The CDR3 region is CASSLDRSKVRAQHF. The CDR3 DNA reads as TGTGCCAGCAGCCTGGACAGATCCAAGGTGAGGGCCCAGCATTTT.

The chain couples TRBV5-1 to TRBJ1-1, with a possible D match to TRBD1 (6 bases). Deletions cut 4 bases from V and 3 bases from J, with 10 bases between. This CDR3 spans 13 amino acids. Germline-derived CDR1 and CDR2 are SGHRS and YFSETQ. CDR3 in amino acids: CASSQKGDTEAFF. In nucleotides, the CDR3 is TGCGCCAGCAGCCAAAAGGGGGACACTGAAGCTTTCTTT. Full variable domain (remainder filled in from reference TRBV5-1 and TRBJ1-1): KAGVTQTPRYLIKTRGQQVTLSCSPISGHRSVSWYQQTPGQGLQFLFEYFSETQRNKGNFPGRFSGRQFSNSRSEMNVSTLELGDSALYLCASSQKGDTEAFFGQGTRLTVV.

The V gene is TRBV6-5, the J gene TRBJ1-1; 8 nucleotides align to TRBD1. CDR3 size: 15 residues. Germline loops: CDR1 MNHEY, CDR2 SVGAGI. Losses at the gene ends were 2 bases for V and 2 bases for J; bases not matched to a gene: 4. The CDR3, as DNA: TGTGCCAGCAGTTACCCAGGACAGGGCAACACTGAAGCTTTCTTT. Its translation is CASSYPGQGNTEAFF.

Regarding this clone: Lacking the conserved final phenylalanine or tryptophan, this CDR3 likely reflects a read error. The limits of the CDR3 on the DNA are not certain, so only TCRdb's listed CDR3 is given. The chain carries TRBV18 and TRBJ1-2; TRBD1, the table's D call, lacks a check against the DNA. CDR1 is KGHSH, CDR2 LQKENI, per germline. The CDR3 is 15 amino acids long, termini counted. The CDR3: CASSPRITGAPSIFL.

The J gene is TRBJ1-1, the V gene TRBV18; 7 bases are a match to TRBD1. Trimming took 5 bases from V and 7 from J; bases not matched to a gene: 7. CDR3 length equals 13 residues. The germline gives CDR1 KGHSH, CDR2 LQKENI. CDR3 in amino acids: CASSTGTAGEAFF. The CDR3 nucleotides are TGTGCCAGCTCAACCGGGACAGCGGGTGAAGCTTTCTTT.

Written as DNA, the CDR3 is TGTGCCACCGGACCGGGACTATTAGGCAATCAGCCCCAGCATTTT. Translation: CATGPGLLGNQPQHF. The chain recombines TRBV19 with TRBJ1-5; a weak D match, TRBD1 (5 bases). The V and J ends lost 10 bases and 2 bases respectively, with 18 bases between them. Germline lookup yields CDR1 LNHDA and CDR2 SQIVND (reference sequence). The CDR3 has 15 residues. Supplemented by reference TRBV19 and TRBJ1-5, the full variable domain reads DGGITQSPKYLFRKEGQNVTLSCEQNLNHDAMYWYRQDPGQGLRLIYYSQIVNDFQKGDIAEGYSVSREKKESFPLTVTSAQKNPTAFYLCATGPGLLGNQPQHFGDGTRLSIL.

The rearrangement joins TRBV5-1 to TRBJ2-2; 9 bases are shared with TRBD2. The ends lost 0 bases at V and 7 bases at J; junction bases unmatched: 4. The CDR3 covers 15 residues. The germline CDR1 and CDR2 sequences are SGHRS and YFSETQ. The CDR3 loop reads CASSLELAGSGELFF. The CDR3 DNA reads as TGCGCCAGCAGCTTGGAACTAGCGGGTAGCGGGGAGCTGTTTTTT.

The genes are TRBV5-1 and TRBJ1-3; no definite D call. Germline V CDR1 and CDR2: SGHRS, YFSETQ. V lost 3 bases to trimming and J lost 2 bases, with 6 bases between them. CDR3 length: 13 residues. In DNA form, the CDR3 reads TGCGCCAGCAGCTACGACGCTGGAAACACCATATATTTT. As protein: CASSYDAGNTIYF.

The CDR3 DNA follows: TGTGCCAGCAGCGTAGGGACTAGCGGGCAGAATGAGCAGTTCTTC. Translating gives CASSVGTSGQNEQFF. This chain uses TRBV9 with TRBJ2-1; the match to TRBD2 covers 11 bases. CDR3 length equals 15 residues. V shed 0 bases, J shed 7 bases, and the junction held 3 bases outside the gene matches. The germline V gene encodes CDR1 SGDLS and CDR2 YYNGEE.